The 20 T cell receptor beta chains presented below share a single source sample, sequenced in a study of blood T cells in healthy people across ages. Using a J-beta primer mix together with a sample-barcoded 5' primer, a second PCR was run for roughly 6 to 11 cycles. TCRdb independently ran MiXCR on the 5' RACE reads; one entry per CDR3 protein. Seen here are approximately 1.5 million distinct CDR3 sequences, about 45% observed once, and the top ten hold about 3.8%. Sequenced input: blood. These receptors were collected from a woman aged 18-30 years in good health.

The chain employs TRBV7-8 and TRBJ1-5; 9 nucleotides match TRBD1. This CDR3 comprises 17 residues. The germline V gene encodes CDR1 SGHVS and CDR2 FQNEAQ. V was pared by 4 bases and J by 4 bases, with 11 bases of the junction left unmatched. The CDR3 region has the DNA TGTGCCAGCAGCTCAACCACCGGGACAGGGAGGAATCAGCCCCAGCATTTT. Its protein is CASSSTTGTGRNQPQHF.

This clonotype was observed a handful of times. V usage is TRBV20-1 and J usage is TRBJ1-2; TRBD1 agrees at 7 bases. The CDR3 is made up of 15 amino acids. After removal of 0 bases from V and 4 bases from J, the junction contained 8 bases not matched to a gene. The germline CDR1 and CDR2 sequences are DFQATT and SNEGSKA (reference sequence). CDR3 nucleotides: TGCAGTGCTAGAGATCGGGACAGCGGAAGCTATGGCTACACCTTC. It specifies CSARDRDSGSYGYTF.

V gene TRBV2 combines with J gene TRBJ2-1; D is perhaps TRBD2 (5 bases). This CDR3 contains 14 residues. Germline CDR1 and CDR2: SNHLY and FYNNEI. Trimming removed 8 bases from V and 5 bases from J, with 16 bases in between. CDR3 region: CASSVTGIHNEQFF. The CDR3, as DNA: TGTGCCAGCTCAGTGACCGGGATTCACAATGAGCAGTTCTTC.

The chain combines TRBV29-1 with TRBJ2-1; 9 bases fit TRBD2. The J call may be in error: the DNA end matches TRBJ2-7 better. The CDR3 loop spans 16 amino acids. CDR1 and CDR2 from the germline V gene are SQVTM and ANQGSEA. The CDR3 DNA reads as TGCAGCGTTGAGCGGTTTAGCGGGAGTATCTACAATGAGCAGTACTTC. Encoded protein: CSVERFSGSIYNEQYF.

The CDR3 bases are TGTGCCAGCAGCGTATCTAGCGGGGCCTACAATGAGCAGTACTTC. Protein product: CASSVSSGAYNEQYF. The chain couples TRBV9 to TRBJ2-7; 9 bases line up with TRBD2. CDR1 is SGDLS, CDR2 YYNGEE, per germline. The junction had 9 bases not matched to a gene; V was cut back by 1 base and J by 7 bases. This CDR3 has 15 residues. The full variable domain, its missing parts supplied by reference TRBV9 and TRBJ2-7, is DSGVTQTPKHLITATGQRVTLRCSPRSGDLSVYWYQQSLDQGLQFLIQYYNGEERAKGNILERFSAQQFPDLHSELNLSSLELGDSALYFCASSVSSGAYNEQYFGPGTRLTVT.

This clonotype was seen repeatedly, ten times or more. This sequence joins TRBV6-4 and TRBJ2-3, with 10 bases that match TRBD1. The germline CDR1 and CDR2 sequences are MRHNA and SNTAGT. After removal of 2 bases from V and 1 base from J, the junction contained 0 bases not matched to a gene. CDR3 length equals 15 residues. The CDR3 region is CASSDGTGGTDTQYF. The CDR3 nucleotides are TGTGCCAGCAGTGACGGGACAGGGGGCACAGATACGCAGTATTTT.

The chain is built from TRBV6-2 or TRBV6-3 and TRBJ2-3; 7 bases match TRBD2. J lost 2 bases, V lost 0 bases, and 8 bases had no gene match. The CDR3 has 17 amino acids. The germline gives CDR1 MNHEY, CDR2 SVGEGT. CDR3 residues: CASSYSGPAGSTDTQYF. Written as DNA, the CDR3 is TGTGCCAGCAGTTACTCAGGTCCAGCGGGGTCCACAGATACGCAGTATTTT.

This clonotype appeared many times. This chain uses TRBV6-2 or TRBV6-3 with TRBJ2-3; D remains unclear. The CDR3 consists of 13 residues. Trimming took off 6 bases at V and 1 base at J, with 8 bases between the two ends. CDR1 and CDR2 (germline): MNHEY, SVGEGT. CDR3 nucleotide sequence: TGTGCCAGCAGCCGTGACGGCACAGATACGCAGTATTTT. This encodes CASSRDGTDTQYF.

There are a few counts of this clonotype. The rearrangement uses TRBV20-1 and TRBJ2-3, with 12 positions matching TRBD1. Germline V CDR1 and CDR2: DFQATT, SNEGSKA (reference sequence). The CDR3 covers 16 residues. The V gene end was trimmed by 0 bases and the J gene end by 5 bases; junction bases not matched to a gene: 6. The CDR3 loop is CSARETRDRGRDTQYF. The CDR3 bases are TGCAGTGCTAGAGAAACCCGGGACAGGGGGCGAGATACGCAGTATTTT.

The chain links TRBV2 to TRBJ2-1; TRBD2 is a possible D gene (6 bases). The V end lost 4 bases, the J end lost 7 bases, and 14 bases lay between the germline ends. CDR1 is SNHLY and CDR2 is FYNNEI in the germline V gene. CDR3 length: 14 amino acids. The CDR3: CASSVVRDENEQFF. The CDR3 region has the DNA TGTGCCAGCAGTGTTGTGCGGGACGAGAATGAGCAGTTCTTC.

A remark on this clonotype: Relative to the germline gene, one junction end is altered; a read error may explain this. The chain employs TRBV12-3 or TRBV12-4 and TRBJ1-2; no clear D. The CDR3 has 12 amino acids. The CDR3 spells CVSSLSGSGYTF. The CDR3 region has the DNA TGTGTCAGCAGTTTATCGGGGTCTGGCTACACCTTC.

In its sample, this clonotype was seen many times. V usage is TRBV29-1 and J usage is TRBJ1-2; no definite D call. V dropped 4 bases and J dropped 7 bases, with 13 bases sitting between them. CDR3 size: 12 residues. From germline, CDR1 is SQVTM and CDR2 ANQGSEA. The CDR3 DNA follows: TGCAGCGTTGCACACGGTAGAAGTGGCTACACCTTC. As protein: CSVAHGRSGYTF.

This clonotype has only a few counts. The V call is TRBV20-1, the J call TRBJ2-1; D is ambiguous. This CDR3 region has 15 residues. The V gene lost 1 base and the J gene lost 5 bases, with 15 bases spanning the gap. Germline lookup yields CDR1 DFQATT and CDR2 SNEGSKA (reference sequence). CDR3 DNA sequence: TGCAGTGCTAGAGGGGCGCCGGCCAGGAACAATGAGCAGTTCTTC. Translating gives CSARGAPARNNEQFF.

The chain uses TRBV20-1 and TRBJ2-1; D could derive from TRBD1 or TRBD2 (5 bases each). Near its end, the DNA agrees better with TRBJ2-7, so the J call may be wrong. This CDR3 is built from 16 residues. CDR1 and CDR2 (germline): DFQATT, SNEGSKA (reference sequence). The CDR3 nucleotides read TGCAGTGCTATAAGGGACCCCCTGAGCTCCTACAATGAGCAGTACTTC. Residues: CSAIRDPLSSYNEQYF.

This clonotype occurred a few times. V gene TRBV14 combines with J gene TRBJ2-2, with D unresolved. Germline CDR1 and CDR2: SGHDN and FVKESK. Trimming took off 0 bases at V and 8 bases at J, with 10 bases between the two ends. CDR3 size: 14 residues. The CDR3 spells CASSQDSFVGELFF. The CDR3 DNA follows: TGTGCCAGCAGCCAAGACTCCTTTGTAGGGGAGCTGTTTTTT.

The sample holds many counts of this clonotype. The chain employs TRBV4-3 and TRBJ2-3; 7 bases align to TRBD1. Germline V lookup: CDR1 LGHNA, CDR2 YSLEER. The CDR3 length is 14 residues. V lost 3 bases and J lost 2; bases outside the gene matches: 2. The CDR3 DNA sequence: TGCGCCAGCAGCCAGGGGACAGCCACAGATACGCAGTATTTT. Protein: CASSQGTATDTQYF.

The CDR3 sequence is CASSEDAAGTQYF. CDR3 coding DNA: TGCGCCAGCAGTGAGGACGCCGCGGGTACCCAGTACTTC. The chain employs TRBV10-1 and TRBJ2-5; perhaps TRBD2 as D (5 bases). The CDR3 is 13 amino acids. Between the trimmed V and J ends, which lost 2 bases and 8 bases, there was a span of 12 bases. The germline CDR1 and CDR2 sequences are WNHNN and SYGVQD (reference sequence).

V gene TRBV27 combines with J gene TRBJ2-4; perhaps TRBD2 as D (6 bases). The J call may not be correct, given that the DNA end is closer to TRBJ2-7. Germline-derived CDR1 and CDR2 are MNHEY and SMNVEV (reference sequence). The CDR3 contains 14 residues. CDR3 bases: TGTGCCAGCAGTTTCGTCTCGGAGGGCTACGAGCAGTACTTC. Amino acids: CASSFVSEGYEQYF.

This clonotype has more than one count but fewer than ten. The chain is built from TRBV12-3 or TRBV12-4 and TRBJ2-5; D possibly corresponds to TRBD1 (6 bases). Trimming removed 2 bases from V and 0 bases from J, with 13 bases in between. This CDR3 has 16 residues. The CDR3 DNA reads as TGTGCCAGCAGTTTAACCGGCTGGGGGCACCAAGAGACCCAGTACTTC. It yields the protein CASSLTGWGHQETQYF.

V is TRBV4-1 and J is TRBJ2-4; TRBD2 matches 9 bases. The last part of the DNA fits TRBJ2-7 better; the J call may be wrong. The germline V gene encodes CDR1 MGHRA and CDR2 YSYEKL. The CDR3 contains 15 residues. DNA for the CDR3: TGCGCCAGCAGCCCCCAACTAGCGGGTCTCTACGAGCAGTACTTC. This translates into CASSPQLAGLYEQYF.